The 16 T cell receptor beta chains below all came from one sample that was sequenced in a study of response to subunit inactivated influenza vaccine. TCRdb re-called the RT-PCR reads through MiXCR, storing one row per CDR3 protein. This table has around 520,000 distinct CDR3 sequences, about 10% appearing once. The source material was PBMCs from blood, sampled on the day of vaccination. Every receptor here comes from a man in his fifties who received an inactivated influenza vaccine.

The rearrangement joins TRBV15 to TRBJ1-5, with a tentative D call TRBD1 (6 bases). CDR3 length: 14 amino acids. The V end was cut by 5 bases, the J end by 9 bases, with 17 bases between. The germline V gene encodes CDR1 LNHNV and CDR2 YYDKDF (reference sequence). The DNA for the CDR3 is TGTGCCACCAGCGGGGACACAGGGTTAGGGCCCCAGCATTTT. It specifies CATSGDTGLGPQHF.

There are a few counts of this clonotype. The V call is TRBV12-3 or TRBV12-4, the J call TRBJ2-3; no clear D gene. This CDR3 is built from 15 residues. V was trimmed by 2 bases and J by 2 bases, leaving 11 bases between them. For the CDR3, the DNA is TGTGCCAGCAGTTTATCTGGCCCGAACACAGATACGCAGTATTTT. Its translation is CASSLSGPNTDTQYF.

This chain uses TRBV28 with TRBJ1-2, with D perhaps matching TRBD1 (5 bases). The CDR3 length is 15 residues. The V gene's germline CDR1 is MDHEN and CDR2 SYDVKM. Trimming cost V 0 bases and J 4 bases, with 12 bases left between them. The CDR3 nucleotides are TGTGCCAGCAGTTTATGGGGCAGGGAAGCCTATGGCTACACCTTC. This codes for CASSLWGREAYGYTF.

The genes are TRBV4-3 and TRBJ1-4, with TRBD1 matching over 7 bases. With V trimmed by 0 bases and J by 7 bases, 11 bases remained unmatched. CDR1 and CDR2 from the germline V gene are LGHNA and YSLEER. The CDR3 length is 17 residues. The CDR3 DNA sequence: TGCGCCAGCAGCCAAGATTTTCGGAGGGGGCGCAGTGAAAAACTGTTTTTT. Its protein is CASSQDFRRGRSEKLFF.

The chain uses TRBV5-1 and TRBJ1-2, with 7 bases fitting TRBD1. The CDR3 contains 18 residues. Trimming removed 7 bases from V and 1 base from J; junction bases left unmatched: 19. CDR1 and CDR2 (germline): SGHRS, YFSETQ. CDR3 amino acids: CASRLSGGTAPLNYGYTF. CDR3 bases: TGCGCCAGCCGACTGAGCGGCGGGACAGCTCCCCTTAACTATGGCTACACCTTC.

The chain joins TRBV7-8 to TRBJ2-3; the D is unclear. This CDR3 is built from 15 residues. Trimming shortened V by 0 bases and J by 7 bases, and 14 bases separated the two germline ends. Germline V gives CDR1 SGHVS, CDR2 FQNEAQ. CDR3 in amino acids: CASSLAYGSANTQYF. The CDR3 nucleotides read TGTGCCAGCAGCTTAGCTTATGGGTCCGCGAATACGCAGTATTTT.

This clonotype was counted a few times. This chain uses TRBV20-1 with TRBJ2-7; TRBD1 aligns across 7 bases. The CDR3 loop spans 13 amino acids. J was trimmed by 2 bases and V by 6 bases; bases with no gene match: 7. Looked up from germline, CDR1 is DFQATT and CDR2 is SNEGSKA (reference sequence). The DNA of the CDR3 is TGCAGTGCAATTACAGGGGTTACCTACGAGCAGTACTTC. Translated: CSAITGVTYEQYF.

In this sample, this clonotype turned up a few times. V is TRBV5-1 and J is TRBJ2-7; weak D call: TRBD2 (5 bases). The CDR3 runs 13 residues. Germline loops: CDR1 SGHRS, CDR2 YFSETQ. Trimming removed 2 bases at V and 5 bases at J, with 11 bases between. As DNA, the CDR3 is TGCGCCAGCAGCTTAGACCCCGGGGACGAGCAGTACTTC. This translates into CASSLDPGDEQYF. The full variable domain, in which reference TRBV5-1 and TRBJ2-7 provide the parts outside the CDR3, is KAGVTQTPRYLIKTRGQQVTLSCSPISGHRSVSWYQQTPGQGLQFLFEYFSETQRNKGNFPGRFSGRQFSNSRSEMNVSTLELGDSALYLCASSLDPGDEQYFGPGTRLTVT.

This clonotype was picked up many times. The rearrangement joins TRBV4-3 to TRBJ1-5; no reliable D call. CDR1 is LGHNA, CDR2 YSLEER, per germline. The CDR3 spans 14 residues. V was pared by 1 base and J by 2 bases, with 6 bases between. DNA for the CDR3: TGCGCCAGCAGCCAAGGGCTCCGCAATCAGCCCCAGCATTTT. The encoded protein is CASSQGLRNQPQHF.

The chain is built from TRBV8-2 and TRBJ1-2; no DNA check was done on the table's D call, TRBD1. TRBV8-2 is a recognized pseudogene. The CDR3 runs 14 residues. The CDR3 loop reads CFSAGTAPNYGYTF. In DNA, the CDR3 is TGTTTTTCAGCCGGGACCGCACCTAACTATGGCTACACCTTC.

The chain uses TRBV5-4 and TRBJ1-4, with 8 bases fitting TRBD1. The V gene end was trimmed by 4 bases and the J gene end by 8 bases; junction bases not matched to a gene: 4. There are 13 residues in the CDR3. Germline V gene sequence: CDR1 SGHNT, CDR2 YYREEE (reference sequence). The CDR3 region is CASSGGQGEKLFF. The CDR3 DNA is TGTGCCAGCAGCGGCGGACAGGGAGAAAAACTGTTTTTT.

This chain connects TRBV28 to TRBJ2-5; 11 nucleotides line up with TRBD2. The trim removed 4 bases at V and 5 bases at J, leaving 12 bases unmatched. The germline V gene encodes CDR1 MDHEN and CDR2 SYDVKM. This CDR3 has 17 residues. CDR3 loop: CASSSRPTSGRLETQYF. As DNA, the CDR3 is TGTGCCAGCAGTTCCCGCCCCACTAGCGGGAGACTGGAGACCCAGTACTTC.

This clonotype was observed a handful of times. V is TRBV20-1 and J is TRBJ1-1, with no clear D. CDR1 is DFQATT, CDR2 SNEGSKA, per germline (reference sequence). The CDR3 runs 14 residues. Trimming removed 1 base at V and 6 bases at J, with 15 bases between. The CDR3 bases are TGCAGTGCTAGAGTTGCCCGAAATGTGCCTGAAGCTTTCTTT. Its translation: CSARVARNVPEAFF.

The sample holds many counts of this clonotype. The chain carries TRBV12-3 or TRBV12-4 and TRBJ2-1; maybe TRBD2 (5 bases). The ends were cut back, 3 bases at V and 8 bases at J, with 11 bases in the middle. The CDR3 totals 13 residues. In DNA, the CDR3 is TGTGCCAGCAGTTTGGAACTAGATCATGAGCAGTTCTTC. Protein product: CASSLELDHEQFF.

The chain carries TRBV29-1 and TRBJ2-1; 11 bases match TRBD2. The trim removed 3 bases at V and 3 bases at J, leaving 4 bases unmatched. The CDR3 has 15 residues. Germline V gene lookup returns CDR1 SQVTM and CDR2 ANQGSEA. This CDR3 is CSVERTSGYYNEQFF. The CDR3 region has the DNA TGCAGCGTTGAGCGGACTAGCGGGTACTACAATGAGCAGTTCTTC.

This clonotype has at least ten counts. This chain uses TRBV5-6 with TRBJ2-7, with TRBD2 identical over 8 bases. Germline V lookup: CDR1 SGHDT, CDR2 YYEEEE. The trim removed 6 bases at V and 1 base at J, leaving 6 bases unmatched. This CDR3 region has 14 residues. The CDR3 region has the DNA TGTGCCAGCACCGTAGCGGGAAGGTCCTACGAGCAGTACTTC. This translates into CASTVAGRSYEQYF.